This T cell receptor (beta chain) was retrieved from a study of blood T cell repertoires in COVID-19. Study-level information: Sites across the United States, Italy and Spain contributed samples from acute and convalescent COVID-19. T cells, B-cell-depleted T cells, or PBMCs supplied cDNA or gDNA.

The germline V gene encodes CDR1 SGHTA and CDR2 FQGNSA. The CDR3 sequence is 15 residues long. Trimming stripped 1 base from V and 1 base from J, with 8 bases between. In the original processing: Reference gene primer amplification yielded estimated nucleated cell counts. TCRdb's table, derived via immunoSEQ multiplex PCR, lists solely in-frame clones and lacks some. V and J calls and clone size are as listed in that table; D and trimming were resolved from the DNA. Of fewer than 80,000 clones in the sample, approximately 78% were seen once. This sequence was found in a woman aged 80 or older with acute or convalescent COVID-19. The V call is TRBV7-2, the J call TRBJ1-5; no definite D call. The sequenced sample was peripheral blood. CDR3 protein: CASSLGAGSNQPQHF. The CDR3 coding sequence is TGTGCCAGCAGCTTAGGGGCGGGGAGCAATCAGCCCCAGCATTTT.